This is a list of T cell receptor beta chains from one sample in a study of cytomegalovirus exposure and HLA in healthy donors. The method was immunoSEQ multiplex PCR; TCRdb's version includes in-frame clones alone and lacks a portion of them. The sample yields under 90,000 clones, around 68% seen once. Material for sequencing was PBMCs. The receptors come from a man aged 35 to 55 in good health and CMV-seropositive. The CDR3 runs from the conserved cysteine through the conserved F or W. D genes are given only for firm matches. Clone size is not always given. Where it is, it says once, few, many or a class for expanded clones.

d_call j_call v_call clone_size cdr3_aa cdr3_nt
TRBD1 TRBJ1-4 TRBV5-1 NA CASKRTGSSNEKLFF TGCGCCAGCAAAAGGACAGGGTCTTCTAATGAAAAACTGTTTTTT
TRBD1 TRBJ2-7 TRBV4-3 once CASSQEGQGAYEQYF TGCGCCAGCAGCCAAGAAGGGCAGGGGGCCTACGAGCAGTACTTC
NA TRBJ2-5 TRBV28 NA CASSSEWGRGGETQYF TGTGCCAGCAGTTCCGAGTGGGGGCGTGGTGGGGAGACCCAGTACTTC
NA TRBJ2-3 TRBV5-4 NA CASSSSGQRTDTQYF TGTGCCAGCAGCTCTAGCGGACAGAGGACAGATACGCAGTATTTT
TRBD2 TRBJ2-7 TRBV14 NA CASSRLGSGGAYEQYF TGTGCCAGCAGCCGACTTGGCAGCGGGGGGGCCTACGAGCAGTACTTC
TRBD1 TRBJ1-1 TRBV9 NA CASSVESGGRTEAFF TGTGCCAGCAGCGTAGAGTCAGGGGGAAGGACTGAAGCTTTCTTT
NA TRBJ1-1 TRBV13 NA CASSPQGPNTEAFF TGTGCCAGCAGCCCACAGGGTCCGAACACTGAAGCTTTCTTT
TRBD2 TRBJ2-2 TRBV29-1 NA CSAVAGANTGELFF TGCAGCGCCGTGGCGGGGGCGAACACCGGGGAGCTGTTTTTT
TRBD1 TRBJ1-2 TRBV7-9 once CASSFGQGRGYTF TGTGCCAGCAGCTTCGGACAGGGACGTGGCTACACCTTC
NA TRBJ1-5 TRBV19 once CASRGGQPQHF TGTGCCTCCCGAGGCGGTCAGCCCCAGCATTTT
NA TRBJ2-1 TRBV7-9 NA CASTFGGGGTNEQFF TGTGCCAGCACCTTTGGCGGGGGCGGTACCAATGAGCAGTTCTTC
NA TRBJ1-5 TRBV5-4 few CASSLGSPGQGQPQHF TGTGCCAGCAGCTTGGGAAGTCCAGGGCAGGGTCAGCCCCAGCATTTT
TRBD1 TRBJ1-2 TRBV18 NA CASSPGGQEYGYTF TGTGCCAGCTCACCAGGGGGACAGGAATATGGCTACACCTTC
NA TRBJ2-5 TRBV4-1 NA CASSLGGGGTETQYF TGCGCCAGCAGCCTGGGAGGGGGGGGGACGGAGACCCAGTACTTC
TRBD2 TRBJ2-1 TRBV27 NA CASIGLAGAISYNEQFF TGTGCCAGCATCGGACTAGCGGGGGCCATCTCCTACAATGAGCAGTTCTTC
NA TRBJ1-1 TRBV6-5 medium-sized CASSKQGNTEAFF TGTGCCAGCAGTAAACAGGGAAACACTGAAGCTTTCTTT
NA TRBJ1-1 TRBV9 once CASSVSGQLNTEAFF TGTGCCAGCAGCGTATCTGGACAGCTGAACACTGAAGCTTTCTTT
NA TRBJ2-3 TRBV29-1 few CSVRSSAQYF TGCAGCGTTAGATCGAGCGCGCAGTATTTT
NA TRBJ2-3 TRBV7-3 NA CASSLRRQRTDTQYF TGTGCCAGCAGCTTAAGACGCCAGAGGACAGATACGCAGTATTTT
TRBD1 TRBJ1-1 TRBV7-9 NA CASRGTGAPTEAFF TGTGCCAGCAGGGGGACAGGGGCTCCCACTGAAGCTTTCTTT
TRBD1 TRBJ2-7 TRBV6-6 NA CASSRTGGGYEQYF TGTGCCAGCAGTCGCACAGGGGGCGGCTACGAGCAGTACTTC
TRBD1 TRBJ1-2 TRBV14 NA CASSQGLVTGGIYGYTF TGTGCCAGCAGCCAAGGTCTAGTTACAGGGGGAATCTATGGCTACACCTTC
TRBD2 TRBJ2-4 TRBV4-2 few CASSQEAGRAKNIQYF TGTGCCAGCAGCCAAGAAGCGGGGAGGGCCAAAAACATTCAGTACTTC
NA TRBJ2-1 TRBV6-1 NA CASSGFQGQFF TGTGCCAGCAGTGGATTCCAGGGACAGTTCTTC
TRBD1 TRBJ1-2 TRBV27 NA CASYNQGAYGYTF TGTGCCAGCTATAACCAGGGGGCCTATGGCTACACCTTC
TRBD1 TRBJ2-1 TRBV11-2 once CASSFRDRVHNEQFF TGTGCCAGCAGCTTCAGGGACAGGGTACACAATGAGCAGTTCTTC
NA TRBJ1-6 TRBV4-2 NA CASSLGEREPLHF TGTGCCAGCAGCCTCGGGGAAAGGGAACCCCTCCACTTT
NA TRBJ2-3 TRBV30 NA CAWSLPPTSYSTDTQYF TGTGCCTGGAGTCTCCCCCCGACTTCCTATAGCACAGATACGCAGTATTTT
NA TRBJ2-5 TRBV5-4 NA CASSAERDQTQYF TGTGCCAGCAGCGCTGAGAGGGATCAGACCCAGTACTTC
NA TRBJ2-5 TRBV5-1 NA CASSLGGGGSYQETQYF TGCGCCAGCAGCTTGGGGGGCGGGGGCTCGTACCAAGAGACCCAGTACTTC
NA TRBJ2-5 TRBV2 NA CASRRGGPQETQYF TGTGCCAGCAGGAGGGGGGGCCCCCAAGAGACCCAGTACTTC
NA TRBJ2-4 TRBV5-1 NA CASSLDLMQGSAKNIQYF TGCGCCAGCAGCTTGGATTTGATGCAGGGGTCAGCCAAAAACATTCAGTACTTC
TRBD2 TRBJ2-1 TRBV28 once CASNSRLAGDNEQFF TGTGCCAGCAATTCGAGACTAGCGGGGGACAATGAGCAGTTCTTC
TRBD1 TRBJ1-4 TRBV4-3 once CASSQGTGAETNEKLFF TGCGCCAGCAGCCAAGGAACAGGGGCCGAAACTAATGAAAAACTGTTTTTT
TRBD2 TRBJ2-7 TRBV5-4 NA CASSSFRGLGGEQYF TGTGCCAGCAGCTCTTTCCGGGGCCTCGGGGGGGAGCAGTACTTC
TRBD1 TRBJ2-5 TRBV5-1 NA CASSLVPQGADPQETQYF TGCGCCAGCAGCTTGGTTCCCCAGGGGGCCGATCCCCAAGAGACCCAGTACTTC
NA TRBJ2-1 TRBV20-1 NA CSASEVREQFF TGCAGTGCTAGTGAGGTGCGTGAGCAGTTCTTC
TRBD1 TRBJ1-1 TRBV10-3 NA CAISDPDRGVGTEAFF TGTGCCATCAGTGATCCCGACAGGGGAGTAGGCACTGAAGCTTTCTTT
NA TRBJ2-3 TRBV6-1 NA CASSLRGRDTQYF TGTGCCAGCAGCCTACGAGGAAGGGATACGCAGTATTTT
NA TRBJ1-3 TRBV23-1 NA CANNARGIGNTIYF TGCGCCAACAACGCCCGGGGGATCGGAAACACCATATATTTT
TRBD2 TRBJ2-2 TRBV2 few CASGVRTSGSPGELFF TGTGCCAGCGGAGTGAGGACTAGCGGGAGTCCCGGGGAGCTGTTTTTT
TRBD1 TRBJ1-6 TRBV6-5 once CASSRQGKSSPLHF TGTGCCAGCAGCCGACAGGGGAAATCGTCACCCCTCCACTTT
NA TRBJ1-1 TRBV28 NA CASSLMSVNTEAFF TGTGCCAGCAGTTTAATGTCAGTTAACACTGAAGCTTTCTTT
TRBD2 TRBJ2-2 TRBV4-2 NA CASSFGTTGTGELFF TGTGCCAGCAGCTTCGGGACTACGGGCACCGGGGAGCTGTTTTTT
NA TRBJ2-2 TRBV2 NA CACRPSGNTGELFF TGTGCCTGCAGACCCAGCGGGAACACCGGGGAGCTGTTTTTT
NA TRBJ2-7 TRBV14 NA CASSQEPSFTYEQYF TGTGCCAGCAGCCAGGAGCCCAGTTTTACCTACGAGCAGTACTTC
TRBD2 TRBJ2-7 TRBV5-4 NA CASRPSSGPSYEQYF TGTGCCAGCAGGCCTTCTAGCGGCCCGTCCTACGAGCAGTACTTC
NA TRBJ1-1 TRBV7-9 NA CASSSREGPGNTEAFF TGTGCCAGCAGCTCCCGGGAGGGGCCGGGAAACACTGAAGCTTTCTTT
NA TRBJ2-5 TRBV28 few CASSLRGQETQYF TGTGCCAGCAGTTTAAGGGGACAAGAGACCCAGTACTTC
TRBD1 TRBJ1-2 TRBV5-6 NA CASSPTGTGNYGYTF TGTGCCAGCAGCCCAACCGGGACAGGGAACTATGGCTACACCTTC
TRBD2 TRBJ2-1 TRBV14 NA CASSPAVAGAEQFF TGTGCCAGCAGCCCGGCTGTCGCGGGAGCCGAGCAGTTCTTC
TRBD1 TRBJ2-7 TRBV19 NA CASRRTGCYEQYF TGTGCCAGTAGGCGGACAGGGTGCTACGAGCAGTACTTC
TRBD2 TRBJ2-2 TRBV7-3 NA CASRPYGGGTGELFF TGTGCCAGCAGGCCCTACGGGGGAGGGACCGGGGAGCTGTTTTTT
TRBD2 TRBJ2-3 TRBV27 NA CASSLGAGERDTQYF TGTGCCAGCAGTTTAGGAGCGGGAGAAAGAGATACGCAGTATTTT
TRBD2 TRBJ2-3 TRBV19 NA CASRHSGSGTDTQYF TGTGCCAGTCGACATAGCGGGAGTGGCACAGATACGCAGTATTTT
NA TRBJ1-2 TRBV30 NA CAWSDPRGYGYTF TGTGCCTGGAGTGATCCGCGTGGCTATGGCTACACCTTC
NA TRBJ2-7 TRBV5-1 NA CASSPGVGGQNEQYF TGCGCCAGCAGCCCGGGTGTGGGGGGTCAGAACGAGCAGTACTTC
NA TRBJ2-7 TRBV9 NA CASSVDGVEQYF TGTGCCAGCAGCGTAGACGGGGTCGAGCAGTACTTC
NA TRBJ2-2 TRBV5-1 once CASSLGPANTGELFF TGCGCCAGCAGCTTGGGGCCAGCGAACACCGGGGAGCTGTTTTTT